These 2 T cell receptor beta chains were all obtained from the same sample, sequenced in a study of T cell responses to AZD1222 COVID-19 vaccine. Assay: immunoSEQ multiplex PCR; the TCRdb copy retains only in-frame clones and omits some. Counted here are some 150,000 clones, 90% occurring once; the ten biggest clones make up 1.5% to 2%. Source: peripheral blood, taken on day 0 of AZD1222 vaccination. These receptors came from an adult in good health.

This clone was detected once. The V and J genes are TRBV5-1 and TRBJ1-5; D is unclear. This CDR3 spans 13 amino acids. Germline CDR1 is SGHRS and CDR2 is YFSETQ. V was cut by 4 bases and J by 7 bases, with 12 bases left in between. In nucleotides, the CDR3 is TGCGCCAGCAGCCTTGTGGGCGGCCAGCCCCAGCATTTT. Residues: CASSLVGGQPQHF.

The chain carries TRBV5-1 and TRBJ2-1; D is undetermined. The CDR3 length is 17 residues. Per the germline V gene, CDR1 is SGHRS and CDR2 is YFSETQ. The V and J ends lost 0 bases and 0 bases respectively, with 13 bases between them. The CDR3 sequence: CASSLEGARSSYNEQFF. The CDR3 nucleotides are TGCGCCAGCAGCTTGGAAGGAGCCAGGAGCTCCTACAATGAGCAGTTCTTC.